This TCR beta chain was captured in a study of cytomegalovirus exposure and HLA in healthy donors. CDR1 is KGHSH, CDR2 LQKENI, per germline. V lost 7 bases to trimming and J lost 1 base, with 11 bases between them. This CDR3 comprises 14 residues. General observations from the study: Specificity for CMV antigens was confirmed in vitro for a few of the CMV-associated chains.

In regard to this clone: What it binds is not known.

The PCR contained 60 Vbeta and 13 Jbeta primers. The protocol was immunoSEQ multiplex PCR, while the TCRdb copy is restricted to in-frame clones and leaves out a portion. The sample consists of over 150,000 clones, about 83% of them appearing once. The chain combines TRBV18 with TRBJ2-1, with D perhaps TRBD2 (6 bases). This receptor was obtained from a woman aged 25-40 years in good health and CMV-seronegative. What was sequenced was PBMCs. CDR3 sequence: CASWRDQSYNEQFF. The DNA of the CDR3 is TGTGCCAGCTGGCGGGACCAATCCTACAATGAGCAGTTCTTC.